Here is one T cell receptor (beta chain) with its context. Profiled with immunoSEQ multiplex PCR; TCRdb holds only in-frame clones, not every one. Of roughly 200,000 clones listed, about nine tenths are singletons. The CDR3 is 11 residues long. Germline CDR1 KGHSH, CDR2 LQKENI. Trimming cost V 2 bases and J 6 bases, with 5 bases left between them. This sample is drawn from a study of control samples from healthy donors and cancer patients. This sequence originates from a man aged 25 to 45 in good health. Sequencing input: blood. V and J are TRBV18 and TRBJ2-7; D is perhaps TRBD1 or TRBD2 (5 bases each). DNA for the CDR3: TGTGCCAGCTCACCAGGGGGCGAGCAGTACTTC. Translation gives CASSPGGEQYF.